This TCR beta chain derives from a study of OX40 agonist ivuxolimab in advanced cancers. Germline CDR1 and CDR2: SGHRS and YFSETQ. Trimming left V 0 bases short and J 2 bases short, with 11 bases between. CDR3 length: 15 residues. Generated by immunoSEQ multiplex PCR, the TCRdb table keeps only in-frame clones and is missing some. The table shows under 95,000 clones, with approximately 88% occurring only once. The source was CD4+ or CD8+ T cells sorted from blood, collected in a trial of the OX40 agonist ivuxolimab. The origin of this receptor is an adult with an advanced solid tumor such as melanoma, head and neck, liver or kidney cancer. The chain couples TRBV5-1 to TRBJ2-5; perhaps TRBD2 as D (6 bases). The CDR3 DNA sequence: TGCGCCAGCAGCTTGGGCGTAGCGGAACAAGAGACCCAGTACTTC. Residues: CASSLGVAEQETQYF.